The 21 T cell receptor beta chains given below trace back to one sample, sequenced in a study of blood T cell repertoires in COVID-19. The table came from immunoSEQ multiplex PCR; TCRdb's copy has only in-frame clones and leaves some out. The table has 150,000 to 200,000 clones, roughly 82% seen once; the top ten hold about 8.4%. Sequenced material: peripheral blood. Receptor source: a woman in her seventies with acute or convalescent COVID-19.

V is TRBV9 and J is TRBJ1-1; a weak D match, TRBD1 (5 bases). The CDR3 has 14 residues. Germline V lookup: CDR1 SGDLS, CDR2 YYNGEE. The V end was cut by 0 bases, the J end by 1 base, with 7 bases between. CDR3 loop: CASSVAGPNTEAFF. Written as DNA, the CDR3 is TGTGCCAGCAGCGTAGCAGGGCCGAACACTGAAGCTTTCTTT. The full variable domain, rest sourced from reference TRBV9 and TRBJ1-1, is DSGVTQTPKHLITATGQRVTLRCSPRSGDLSVYWYQQSLDQGLQFLIQYYNGEERAKGNILERFSAQQFPDLHSELNLSSLELGDSALYFCASSVAGPNTEAFFGQGTRLTVV.

This clone turned up a few times. The chain employs TRBV2 and TRBJ2-3; 11 nucleotides align to TRBD2. CDR1 and CDR2 (germline): SNHLY, FYNNEI. Unmatched junction bases numbered 8, after V lost 10 bases and J lost 5 bases. CDR3 size: 14 residues. This CDR3 is CATRTSGYGDTQYF. CDR3 in DNA: TGTGCCACCAGGACTAGCGGGTACGGAGATACGCAGTATTTT.

The rearrangement links TRBV9 to TRBJ2-3; possibly TRBD2 for D (5 bases). Germline CDR1 is SGDLS and CDR2 is YYNGEE. This CDR3 is built from 21 residues. Trimming took off 0 bases at V and 0 bases at J, with 26 bases between the two ends. This CDR3 is CASSVVTQTGIGIPSTDTQYF. CDR3 DNA sequence: TGTGCCAGCAGCGTAGTTACTCAAACGGGGATCGGGATCCCTAGCACAGATACGCAGTATTTT.

V and J are TRBV11-2 and TRBJ1-2; D gene ambiguous. CDR1 and CDR2 from the germline V gene are SGHAT and FQNNGV. CDR3 length equals 12 residues. V lost 3 bases to trimming and J lost 8 bases, with 10 bases between them. CDR3 sequence reads: CASSFDYYGYTF. As DNA, the CDR3 is TGTGCCAGCAGCTTTGACTATTACGGCTACACCTTC.

The genes are TRBV10-2 and TRBJ2-2; unclear D gene. Trimming removed 3 bases at V and 6 bases at J, with 8 bases between. CDR1 WSHSY and CDR2 SAAADI come from the germline V gene. This CDR3 has 13 amino acids. CDR3 DNA: TGCGCCAGCAGTGAATTAACTCCCGGGGAGCTGTTTTTT. It translates to CASSELTPGELFF.

The chain is built from TRBV7-9 and TRBJ2-5, with TRBD1 as a possible D gene (6 bases). The V end lost 5 bases, the J end lost 0 bases, and 16 bases lay between the germline ends. Per the germline V gene, CDR1 is SEHNR and CDR2 is FQNEAQ (reference sequence). This CDR3 has 16 residues. CDR3 region: CASSPTRGPHQETQYF. The DNA of the CDR3 is TGTGCCAGCAGCCCAACCAGGGGCCCCCACCAAGAGACCCAGTACTTC.

V usage is TRBV27 and J usage is TRBJ1-2, with 9 bases fitting TRBD1. J lost 4 bases, V lost 5 bases, and 5 bases had no gene match. Germline CDR1 is MNHEY and CDR2 is SMNVEV (reference sequence). The CDR3 contains 14 residues. The CDR3, as DNA: TGTGCCAGCAGTCCTCAGACAGGGGGCTATGGCTACACCTTC. Residues: CASSPQTGGYGYTF.

This clone was recorded a few times. The chain employs TRBV3-1 (or the pseudogene TRBV3-2) and TRBJ1-2; the D gene is possibly TRBD1 (5 bases). The CDR3 consists of 14 residues. CDR1 and CDR2 from the germline V gene are LGHDT and YNNKEL (reference sequence). Trimming took off 1 base at V and 7 bases at J, with 13 bases between the two ends. The CDR3 bases are TGTGCCAGCAGCCAAGGTTCTGGGGGGGGTGGCTACACCTTC. Translation: CASSQGSGGGGYTF.

The chain employs TRBV28 and TRBJ1-2; TRBD1 matches 10 bases. In germline, CDR1 is MDHEN, CDR2 SYDVKM. This CDR3 region has 17 residues. Trimming took 2 bases from V and 5 from J; bases not matched to a gene: 11. The CDR3 region has the DNA TGTGCCAGCAGTTTAAAGGGGGGACAGGGGCTGAGGTATGGCTACACCTTC. It specifies CASSLKGGQGLRYGYTF.

This chain's CDR3 is CASSRDRGEYNEQFF. The CDR3 nucleotides are TGTGCCAGCAGCCGGGACAGGGGGGAATACAATGAGCAGTTCTTC. The chain is built from TRBV7-6 and TRBJ2-1, with 11 bases identical to TRBD1. Germline CDR1 reads SGHVS; CDR2 reads FNYEAQ. The CDR3 contains 15 residues. Trimming took 5 bases from V and 4 from J; bases not matched to a gene: 4. The full variable domain, in which reference TRBV7-6 and TRBJ2-1 provide the parts outside the CDR3, is GAGVSQSPRYKVTKRGQDVALRCDPISGHVSLYWYRQALGQGPEFLTYFNYEAQQDKSGLPNDRFSAERPEGSISTLTIQRTEQRDSAMYRCASSRDRGEYNEQFFGPGTRLTVL.

This clone was observed a handful of times. The V and J genes are TRBV5-1 and TRBJ2-5, with D unresolved. This CDR3 region has 14 residues. Germline V gene data show CDR1 as SGHRS and CDR2 as YFSETQ. The ends were cut back, 4 bases at V and 2 bases at J, with 12 bases in the middle. The CDR3 DNA reads as TGCGCCAGCAGCCCCCAGGTCGGTCAAGAGACCCAGTACTTC. Protein sequence: CASSPQVGQETQYF.

The chain employs TRBV19 and TRBJ1-2; D ambiguous. Trimming removed 7 bases at V and 2 bases at J, with 23 bases between. This CDR3 is 17 amino acids long. In germline, CDR1 is LNHDA, CDR2 SQIVND (reference sequence). Here the CDR3 reads CASTPPWAASSNYGYTF. The CDR3 DNA reads TGTGCCAGTACTCCTCCGTGGGCAGCTTCTTCGAACTATGGCTACACCTTC. The full variable domain, in which reference TRBV19 and TRBJ1-2 provide the parts outside the CDR3, is DGGITQSPKYLFRKEGQNVTLSCEQNLNHDAMYWYRQDPGQGLRLIYYSQIVNDFQKGDIAEGYSVSREKKESFPLTVTSAQKNPTAFYLCASTPPWAASSNYGYTFGSGTRLTVV.

The chain combines TRBV7-2 with TRBJ1-6; no definite D call. With 1 base removed from V and 6 bases from J, the gap between germline ends came to 7 bases. The CDR3 extends over 14 amino acids. The germline V gene has CDR1 SGHTA and CDR2 FQGNSA. CDR3 residues: CASSLGETNSPLHF. The CDR3 region has the DNA TGTGCCAGCAGCTTAGGGGAGACTAATTCACCCCTCCACTTT.

The rearrangement links TRBV10-1 to TRBJ2-7, with 14 positions matching TRBD2. V was clipped by 4 bases and J by 2 bases; unmatched bases: 1. The length of the CDR3 is 15 residues. The germline V gene encodes CDR1 WNHNN and CDR2 SYGVQD (reference sequence). The CDR3 loop reads CASSAGLAGAYEQYF. In DNA, the CDR3 is TGCGCCAGCAGTGCGGGACTAGCGGGAGCCTACGAGCAGTACTTC.

In its sample, this clone was seen once. The J gene is TRBJ2-7, the V gene TRBV7-2; 7 bases are shared with TRBD2. The CDR3 has 15 residues. The germline gives CDR1 SGHTA, CDR2 FQGNSA. V gave up 6 bases and J gave up 1 base; unmatched junction bases: 9. CDR3 loop: CASRREAGPSYEQYF. The CDR3 DNA is TGTGCCAGCAGGCGTGAAGCGGGGCCATCCTACGAGCAGTACTTC.

This clone has just one count. The J gene is TRBJ2-2, the V gene TRBV4-1; D is undetermined. CDR3 length: 15 amino acids. V lost 0 bases, J lost 7 bases, and 12 bases lay in between. The germline gives CDR1 MGHRA, CDR2 YSYEKL. The CDR3 sequence is CASSQDNSNLGELFF. DNA for the CDR3: TGCGCCAGCAGCCAAGATAACAGTAACCTCGGGGAGCTGTTTTTT.

The rearrangement links TRBV6-5 to TRBJ2-1; 8 bases are a match to TRBD2. The V and J ends lost 10 bases and 3 bases, in that order; junction bases with no gene match: 8. Germline assignment: CDR1 MNHEY and CDR2 SVGAGI. The CDR3 consists of 14 residues. CDR3 sequence (DNA): TGTGCCACCACCCCCGGGGGGGGCTACAATGAGCAGTTCTTC. Translating gives CATTPGGGYNEQFF.

The gene calls are TRBV19 and TRBJ2-1; the match to TRBD2 covers 9 bases. CDR1 is LNHDA and CDR2 is SQIVND in the germline V gene (reference sequence). The trim removed 6 bases at V and 5 bases at J, leaving 8 bases unmatched. This CDR3 region has 15 residues. The CDR3 sequence is CASRTGLALNNEQFF. CDR3 DNA: TGTGCCAGTAGGACGGGACTAGCTTTAAACAATGAGCAGTTCTTC.

Remarks on this clone: Relative to the germline gene, one junction end is altered; a read error may explain this. The CDR3 sequence: CAITAGLGAEAPLF. CDR3 sequence (DNA): TGTGCCATCACGGCAGGGCTTGGCGCTGAAGCTCCCCTCTTT. The chain uses TRBV10-3 and TRBJ1-1; a possible D gene is TRBD1 (5 bases). The CDR3 length is 14 residues. Germline loops: CDR1 ENHRY, CDR2 SYGVKD.

This clone occurred once. CDR3 DNA: TGCGCCAGCAGCCAAGAGAGACAGGTGGAGAACTATGGCTACACCTTC. Translated: CASSQERQVENYGYTF. The chain employs TRBV4-3 and TRBJ1-2, with D maybe TRBD1 (6 bases). V lost 0 bases to trimming and J lost 2 bases, with 13 bases between them. Germline CDR1 is LGHNA and CDR2 is YSLEER. CDR3 size: 16 residues.

This clone was seen a single time. This chain links TRBV7-9 with TRBJ2-1; 10 nucleotides align to TRBD2. Germline assignment: CDR1 SEHNR and CDR2 FQNEAQ (reference sequence). V dropped 3 bases and J dropped 5; count of bases not matched to a gene: 1. The CDR3 spans 14 residues. CDR3: CASSFGTSDNEQFF. For the CDR3, the DNA is TGTGCCAGCAGCTTTGGGACTAGCGACAATGAGCAGTTCTTC.